These T cell receptor beta chains were read from a single sample in a study of Graves' ophthalmopathy and Graves' hyperthyroidism. TCRdb re-analysed the multiplex PCR reads in MiXCR, keeping a single row per CDR3 protein. This sample has 400,000 or so distinct CDR3 sequences, with just over 15% found just once. Sequencing used peripheral blood. The source is a woman aged 18-29 years with stable Graves' hyperthyroidism. The CDR3 runs from the conserved cysteine through the conserved F or W. The order of the fields is CDR3 length, clone size, D gene, J gene, V gene, CDR3 protein, CDR3 DNA. D genes are given only for firm matches. Clone size is shown for a subset of rows, as once, few, many or a class of expanded clone.

CDR3 length: 12; clone size: -; D gene: -; J gene: TRBJ2-7; V gene: TRBV4-1; CDR3 protein: CASSEDDYEQYF; CDR3 DNA: TGCGCCAGCAGCGAAGACGACTACGAGCAGTACTTC
CDR3 length: 19; clone size: many; D gene: -; J gene: TRBJ1-6; V gene: TRBV5-5; CDR3 protein: CASSGRGLDMSSYNSPLHF; CDR3 DNA: TGTGCCAGCAGCGGCCGGGGTTTGGACATGAGCTCCTATAATTCACCCCTCCACTTT
CDR3 length: 17; clone size: many; D gene: -; J gene: TRBJ2-2; V gene: TRBV2; CDR3 protein: CASSEVQGIANTGELFF; CDR3 DNA: TGTGCCAGCAGTGAGGTCCAAGGTATCGCGAACACCGGGGAGCTGTTTTTT
CDR3 length: 15; clone size: many; D gene: -; J gene: TRBJ1-5; V gene: TRBV7-2; CDR3 protein: CASSLVQEGNQPQHF; CDR3 DNA: TGTGCCAGCAGCTTAGTCCAGGAGGGCAATCAGCCCCAGCATTTT
CDR3 length: 16; clone size: many; D gene: TRBD1; J gene: TRBJ1-5; V gene: TRBV12-3/TRBV12-4; CDR3 protein: CASSRGPLRSNQPQHF; CDR3 DNA: TGTGCCAGCAGCAGGGGGCCCCTTCGAAGCAATCAGCCCCAGCATTTT
CDR3 length: 14; clone size: many; D gene: -; J gene: TRBJ1-5; V gene: TRBV19; CDR3 protein: CASSISLGNQPQHF; CDR3 DNA: TGTGCCAGTAGTATATCTCTGGGCAATCAGCCCCAGCATTTT
CDR3 length: 13; clone size: -; D gene: -; J gene: TRBJ2-4; V gene: TRBV6-2/TRBV6-3; CDR3 protein: CATTRAGENIKYF; CDR3 DNA: TGTGCCACCACAAGGGCAGGGGAAAACATTAAGTACTTC
CDR3 length: 14; clone size: -; D gene: -; J gene: TRBJ1-2; V gene: TRBV28; CDR3 protein: CASSFGITNYGYTF; CDR3 DNA: TGTGCCAGCAGTTTCGGTATCACTAACTATGGCTACACCTTC
CDR3 length: 14; clone size: -; D gene: -; J gene: TRBJ2-7; V gene: TRBV5-1; CDR3 protein: CASSSSDLADEQYF; CDR3 DNA: TGCGCCAGCAGCTCATCTGACTTGGCCGACGAGCAGTACTTC
CDR3 length: 15; clone size: many; D gene: -; J gene: TRBJ1-5; V gene: TRBV6-2/TRBV6-3; CDR3 protein: CASSSPSKGDQPQHF; CDR3 DNA: TGTGCCAGCAGTTCCCCTTCAAAGGGCGATCAGCCCCAGCATTTT
CDR3 length: 13; clone size: many; D gene: TRBD1; J gene: TRBJ1-5; V gene: TRBV19; CDR3 protein: CASSRQGGQPQHF; CDR3 DNA: TGTGCCAGTAGTAGACAGGGCGGTCAGCCCCAGCATTTT
CDR3 length: 16; clone size: many; D gene: -; J gene: TRBJ2-4; V gene: TRBV27; CDR3 protein: CASSLKGGGRKNIQYF; CDR3 DNA: TGTGCCAGCAGCCTTAAGGGTGGGGGGCGAAAAAACATTCAGTACTTC
CDR3 length: 12; clone size: many; D gene: -; J gene: TRBJ1-2; V gene: TRBV29-1; CDR3 protein: CSVMDGENGYTF; CDR3 DNA: TGCAGCGTAATGGATGGGGAGAATGGCTACACCTTC
CDR3 length: 11; clone size: -; D gene: -; J gene: TRBJ2-7; V gene: TRBV6-1; CDR3 protein: CASTSRYEQYF; CDR3 DNA: TGTGCCAGCACTAGTAGGTACGAGCAGTACTTC
CDR3 length: 19; clone size: few; D gene: -; J gene: TRBJ1-2; V gene: TRBV4-2; CDR3 protein: CASSQEGRAGAPVNYGYTF; CDR3 DNA: TGTGCCAGCAGCCAAGAAGGGCGGGCAGGAGCACCGGTTAACTATGGCTACACCTTC
CDR3 length: 13; clone size: few; D gene: -; J gene: TRBJ2-7; V gene: TRBV11-2; CDR3 protein: CASSLDLGDEQYF; CDR3 DNA: TGTGCCAGCAGCTTAGATTTGGGAGACGAGCAGTACTTC
CDR3 length: 13; clone size: many; D gene: -; J gene: TRBJ2-7; V gene: TRBV7-9; CDR3 protein: CASRPLKGYEQYF; CDR3 DNA: TGTGCCAGCAGACCGTTAAAGGGCTACGAGCAGTACTTC
CDR3 length: 17; clone size: -; D gene: TRBD1; J gene: TRBJ2-7; V gene: TRBV6-1; CDR3 protein: CASSGTGVLGVAYEQYF; CDR3 DNA: TGTGCCAGCAGTGGGACAGGGGTTCTGGGTGTGGCCTACGAGCAGTACTTC
CDR3 length: 15; clone size: many; D gene: -; J gene: TRBJ1-5; V gene: TRBV19; CDR3 protein: CASSFADRSNQPQHF; CDR3 DNA: TGTGCCAGTAGTTTCGCGGACCGTAGCAATCAGCCCCAGCATTTT
CDR3 length: 15; clone size: many; D gene: TRBD1; J gene: TRBJ1-2; V gene: TRBV13; CDR3 protein: CASSFGDRANWGYTF; CDR3 DNA: TGTGCCAGCAGCTTCGGAGACAGGGCAAACTGGGGCTACACCTTC
CDR3 length: 15; clone size: many; D gene: -; J gene: TRBJ1-5; V gene: TRBV7-2; CDR3 protein: CASSLGDRVYQPQHF; CDR3 DNA: TGTGCCAGCAGCTTAGGAGACAGAGTATATCAGCCCCAGCATTTT
CDR3 length: 12; clone size: many; D gene: -; J gene: TRBJ1-2; V gene: TRBV28; CDR3 protein: CASSLSLGGYTF; CDR3 DNA: TGTGCCAGCAGTTTATCGTTGGGGGGCTACACCTTC
CDR3 length: 15; clone size: -; D gene: -; J gene: TRBJ1-5; V gene: TRBV6-1; CDR3 protein: CASSERWVRNQPQHF; CDR3 DNA: TGTGCCAGCAGTGAAAGGTGGGTCCGCAATCAGCCCCAGCATTTT
CDR3 length: 12; clone size: many; D gene: -; J gene: TRBJ1-6; V gene: TRBV2; CDR3 protein: CASLLRNSPLHF; CDR3 DNA: TGTGCCAGCCTCCTTCGAAATTCACCCCTCCACTTT
CDR3 length: 14; clone size: -; D gene: TRBD1; J gene: TRBJ2-7; V gene: TRBV5-1; CDR3 protein: CASSHGTGIHEQYF; CDR3 DNA: TGCGCCAGCAGTCATGGGACAGGGATCCACGAGCAGTACTTC
CDR3 length: 13; clone size: many; D gene: -; J gene: TRBJ2-5; V gene: TRBV2; CDR3 protein: CASSEGTGKTQYF; CDR3 DNA: TGTGCCAGCAGTGAAGGCACAGGGAAGACCCAGTACTTC
CDR3 length: 13; clone size: many; D gene: -; J gene: TRBJ1-2; V gene: TRBV20-1; CDR3 protein: CSARIHPPRGYTF; CDR3 DNA: TGCAGTGCTAGAATCCACCCCCCCCGGGGCTACACCTTC
CDR3 length: 18; clone size: many; D gene: -; J gene: TRBJ2-3; V gene: TRBV20-1; CDR3 protein: CSARDTGVDHPSTDTQYF; CDR3 DNA: TGCAGTGCTAGGGACACCGGGGTGGACCACCCTAGCACAGATACGCAGTATTTT
CDR3 length: 14; clone size: many; D gene: TRBD1; J gene: TRBJ1-1; V gene: TRBV29-1; CDR3 protein: CSGRQGPPNTEAFF; CDR3 DNA: TGCAGCGGCAGACAGGGGCCCCCGAACACTGAAGCTTTCTTT
CDR3 length: 19; clone size: -; D gene: TRBD2; J gene: TRBJ2-6; V gene: TRBV20-1; CDR3 protein: CSARDGTSGGASGANVLTF; CDR3 DNA: TGCAGTGCTAGAGACGGGACTAGCGGGGGGGCGTCAGGGGCCAACGTCCTGACTTTC
CDR3 length: 12; clone size: many; D gene: -; J gene: TRBJ1-5; V gene: TRBV12-3/TRBV12-4; CDR3 protein: CASSPKPPAQHF; CDR3 DNA: TGTGCCAGCAGTCCAAAGCCCCCGGCCCAGCATTTT
CDR3 length: 16; clone size: many; D gene: TRBD1; J gene: TRBJ2-5; V gene: TRBV12-3/TRBV12-4; CDR3 protein: CASAKGQGVMRETQYF; CDR3 DNA: TGTGCCAGCGCTAAGGGACAGGGTGTAATGAGAGAGACCCAGTACTTC
CDR3 length: 14; clone size: many; D gene: TRBD1; J gene: TRBJ1-2; V gene: TRBV27; CDR3 protein: CASSPGGRFYGYTF; CDR3 DNA: TGTGCCAGCAGCCCAGGGGGCAGGTTCTATGGCTACACCTTC
CDR3 length: 13; clone size: many; D gene: -; J gene: TRBJ2-6; V gene: TRBV2; CDR3 protein: CASIRDRANVLTF; CDR3 DNA: TGTGCCAGCATCCGGGACAGGGCCAACGTCCTGACTTTC
CDR3 length: 16; clone size: many; D gene: TRBD1; J gene: TRBJ1-2; V gene: TRBV5-6; CDR3 protein: CASTRTGPIFAYGYTF; CDR3 DNA: TGTGCCAGCACGCGGACAGGGCCTATCTTTGCCTATGGCTACACCTTC
CDR3 length: 12; clone size: many; D gene: -; J gene: TRBJ2-2; V gene: TRBV12-3/TRBV12-4; CDR3 protein: CASSRHTGELFF; CDR3 DNA: TGTGCCAGCAGTAGGCACACCGGGGAGCTGTTTTTT
CDR3 length: 14; clone size: many; D gene: -; J gene: TRBJ1-5; V gene: TRBV28; CDR3 protein: CASSLDFSNQPQHF; CDR3 DNA: TGTGCCAGCAGTTTGGATTTCAGCAATCAGCCCCAGCATTTT
CDR3 length: 15; clone size: many; D gene: TRBD1; J gene: TRBJ2-7; V gene: TRBV6-2/TRBV6-3; CDR3 protein: CASSGAGTAAYEQYF; CDR3 DNA: TGTGCCAGCAGCGGGGCCGGGACAGCGGCCTACGAGCAGTACTTC
CDR3 length: 15; clone size: -; D gene: -; J gene: TRBJ2-5; V gene: TRBV6-5; CDR3 protein: CASSYSMNSLETQYF; CDR3 DNA: TGTGCCAGCAGTTACTCGATGAACAGTTTAGAGACCCAGTACTTC
CDR3 length: 16; clone size: few; D gene: -; J gene: TRBJ1-1; V gene: TRBV19; CDR3 protein: CASSHPGILVPSEAFF; CDR3 DNA: TGTGCCAGTAGTCATCCGGGGATTTTAGTCCCATCTGAAGCTTTCTTT
CDR3 length: 15; clone size: many; D gene: -; J gene: TRBJ1-1; V gene: TRBV7-2; CDR3 protein: CASSPPGRDRTEAFF; CDR3 DNA: TGTGCCAGCAGCCCCCCCGGGAGGGATCGCACTGAAGCTTTCTTT
CDR3 length: 17; clone size: -; D gene: -; J gene: TRBJ2-5; V gene: TRBV6-5; CDR3 protein: CASSYSMGPDHVGTQYF; CDR3 DNA: TGTGCCAGCAGTTACTCGATGGGACCGGACCACGTAGGGACCCAGTACTTC
CDR3 length: 15; clone size: -; D gene: TRBD2; J gene: TRBJ2-7; V gene: TRBV7-6; CDR3 protein: CASSLLGTSNYEQYF; CDR3 DNA: TGTGCCAGCAGCTTACTGGGGACTAGCAACTACGAGCAGTACTTC
CDR3 length: 13; clone size: many; D gene: -; J gene: TRBJ1-1; V gene: TRBV6-2/TRBV6-3; CDR3 protein: CASSFITNTEAFF; CDR3 DNA: TGTGCCAGCAGTTTTATCACGAACACTGAAGCTTTCTTT
CDR3 length: 13; clone size: many; D gene: -; J gene: TRBJ2-7; V gene: TRBV7-6; CDR3 protein: CASSLGAADEQYF; CDR3 DNA: TGTGCCAGCAGCTTAGGCGCGGCAGACGAGCAGTACTTC
CDR3 length: 15; clone size: -; D gene: -; J gene: TRBJ1-6; V gene: TRBV28; CDR3 protein: CASRGRDAYNSPLHF; CDR3 DNA: TGTGCCAGCAGGGGGAGGGACGCCTATAATTCACCCCTCCACTTT
CDR3 length: 16; clone size: few; D gene: TRBD1; J gene: TRBJ1-5; V gene: TRBV4-2; CDR3 protein: CASSQDGGQINQPQHF; CDR3 DNA: TGTGCCAGCAGCCAAGATGGGGGACAGATCAATCAGCCCCAGCATTTT
CDR3 length: 14; clone size: -; D gene: TRBD1; J gene: TRBJ1-5; V gene: TRBV27; CDR3 protein: CASSAGQGHQPQHF; CDR3 DNA: TGTGCCAGCAGTGCGGGACAGGGTCATCAGCCCCAGCATTTT
CDR3 length: 15; clone size: few; D gene: -; J gene: TRBJ1-3; V gene: TRBV18; CDR3 protein: CASSPNVGSGNTIYF; CDR3 DNA: TGTGCCAGCTCACCAAACGTGGGCTCTGGAAACACCATATATTTT
CDR3 length: 16; clone size: few; D gene: TRBD2; J gene: TRBJ2-2; V gene: TRBV4-2; CDR3 protein: CASSQALAGGPGELFF; CDR3 DNA: TGTGCCAGCAGCCAAGCGCTAGCGGGGGGGCCCGGGGAGCTGTTTTTT
CDR3 length: 15; clone size: few; D gene: TRBD2; J gene: TRBJ2-1; V gene: TRBV6-1; CDR3 protein: CASEGASGGPAEQFF; CDR3 DNA: TGTGCCAGCGAGGGTGCTAGCGGGGGCCCTGCCGAGCAGTTCTTC
CDR3 length: 18; clone size: few; D gene: TRBD1; J gene: TRBJ1-2; V gene: TRBV4-1; CDR3 protein: CASSQDLGTARGTYGYTF; CDR3 DNA: TGCGCCAGCAGCCAAGACCTTGGGACAGCGAGAGGGACCTATGGCTACACCTTC
CDR3 length: 16; clone size: many; D gene: -; J gene: TRBJ1-1; V gene: TRBV6-5; CDR3 protein: CASSYLTGTTNTEAFF; CDR3 DNA: TGTGCCAGCAGTTACCTAACGGGGACAACAAACACTGAAGCTTTCTTT
CDR3 length: 13; clone size: many; D gene: -; J gene: TRBJ2-5; V gene: TRBV28; CDR3 protein: CASSLFRVETQYF; CDR3 DNA: TGTGCCAGCAGTTTATTCAGGGTGGAGACCCAGTACTTC
CDR3 length: 11; clone size: many; D gene: -; J gene: TRBJ1-1; V gene: TRBV6-2/TRBV6-3; CDR3 protein: CASSMGTEAFF; CDR3 DNA: TGTGCCAGCAGTATGGGGACAGAAGCTTTCTTT